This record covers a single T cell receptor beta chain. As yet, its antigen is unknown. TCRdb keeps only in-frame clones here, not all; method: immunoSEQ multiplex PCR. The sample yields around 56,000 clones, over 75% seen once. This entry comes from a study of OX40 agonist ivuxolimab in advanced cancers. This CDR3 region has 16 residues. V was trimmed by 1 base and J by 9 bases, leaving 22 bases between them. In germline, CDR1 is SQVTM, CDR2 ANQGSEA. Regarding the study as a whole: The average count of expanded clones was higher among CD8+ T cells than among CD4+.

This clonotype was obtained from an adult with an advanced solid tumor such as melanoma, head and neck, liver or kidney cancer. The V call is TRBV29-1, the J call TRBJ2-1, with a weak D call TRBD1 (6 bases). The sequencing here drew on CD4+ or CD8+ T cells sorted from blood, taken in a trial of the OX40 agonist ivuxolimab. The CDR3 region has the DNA TGCAGCGTTGAAGTTGACCCAGGGGTGTACCGGGGTGAGCAGTTCTTC. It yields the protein CSVEVDPGVYRGEQFF.